Detailed here is one T cell receptor (beta chain). This clone was found once. Which antigen it targets is not known. Base qualities are not at hand, and no much larger clone is one base apart. Using the deep immunoSEQ assay, TCR CDR3 regions were amplified from genomic DNA by multiplex PCR. Extracted genomic DNA from each cell subset was distributed evenly across all wells of several immunoSEQ 96-well plates, and each plate was treated as a replicate. For sorted subsets, 150 to 200 ng genomic DNA, equal to approximately 30,000 T cell genomes, was loaded into each replicate PCR. The purified libraries were quantified using a Qubit 3.0 fluorometer, sized with a Bioanalyzer 2100, and then quantified again using the KAPA Library Quantification kit. Every immunoSEQ 96-well plate was sequenced on a separate single-read 150-cycle Illumina NextSeq 550 flow cell. The authors' pipeline ran thus. Because the immunoSEQ output included only junctional sequences and no quality scores, the filtering could not be the same as the filtering used for full-length reads. To assign V/J genes and CDR3, sequences were annotated against IMGT germline references using PyIR, a Python wrapper for IgBLAST v1.9. Any read was removed if the V/J assignment was weak (E-value above 1e-6), the CDR3 was missing, or the read contained stop codons, out-of-frame junctions, or ambiguous translated residues. V3J clonotypes were defined by identical inferred V gene, J gene, and CDR3 amino acid sequence. Percentage overlap between repertoires was calculated by dividing the number of shared unique clonotypes by the size of the smaller repertoire. RTK rarefaction, the Chao1 estimator, and Recon v2.1 estimates of unobserved clonotypes were used to assess repertoire richness. OLGA was used to compute generation probabilities for all TCRbeta clonotypes that the gDNA method yielded from a handful of donors. The immuneACCESS repertoire file appears here via TCRdb, limited to in-frame rearrangements. These files lack a portion of the clones; in checked studies, under half of the deficit traces to unresolved V genes, and the cause of the others is not known. V and J calls and clone size are as listed in that table; D and trimming were resolved from the DNA. Here the sample has 500,000 to 550,000 clones; more than 95% occur a single time. About 0.06% of the sample goes to the ten largest clones.

The CDR3, from cysteine to phenylalanine, totals 17 residues. The DNA shown is the 51-base CDR3, in frame from base 1. Cut back by 1 base and 2 bases, the V and J ends lie 17 bases apart. The germline V gene yields MGHRA for CDR1 and YSYEKL for CDR2. Donors were healthy HIV-negative adults with no recently reported acute infections or vaccinations. Every donor was a Caucasian adult residing in Nashville, Tennessee, USA. CD4+ T cells were enriched by magnetic negative selection, after which naive cells were positively selected on CD45RA and the negative fraction was taken as the memory subset. After blood collection by leukapheresis, PBMCs were isolated using Ficoll-Histopaque density gradient centrifugation and then cryopreserved in the vapor phase of liquid nitrogen. Analytical flow cytometry was used to check the purity and quantity of each magnetically sorted T cell population. Each sorted fraction had its genomic DNA isolated and then quantified by UV absorbance on a Nanodrop 2000c.

The sample is drawn from a study of shared clonotypes between healthy human individuals (dated by TCRdb to 2020 to 2022). For the wider study: The cohort comprised a couple of women and a few men aged 18 to 49 years. For each donor, CD4 naive and CD4 memory were each run on three plates, CD8 naive on two plates, and CD8 memory on one plate. The study deeply sequenced blood TCR repertoires of about 5 healthy adults to estimate repertoire size and the extent of clonotype sharing between individuals. Different laboratories and diverse techniques were used to prepare libraries and sequence TCR repertoires, to increase sequencing depth and limit assay-specific biases. Per donor, leukapheresis produced somewhere between about 0.85 and 8.9 billion PBMCs.

Broader findings and caveats from the paper: When several donors were compared, the shared fraction of clonotypes was 5% to 6.5% for naive CD4, 3% to 4% for naive CD8, 2.3% for memory CD4, and roughly 0.43% for memory CD8. Based on pairwise subsampling, the degree of clonotype sharing among donors was expected to be affected by sequencing depth. Even with the large sequencing depth, rarefaction of the sorted-subset datasets indicated that sequencing was incomplete. The small number of donors limited the genetic and exposure-history diversity represented. Naive subsets generally had larger estimated clonotype richness than memory subsets did. Higher generation probabilities were observed for clonotypes shared by all four sorted-subset donors than for non-shared clonotypes. Sampling was limited to blood, and TCR repertoires in tissue likely differ from TCR repertoires in blood.

The receptor was derived from a woman between 25 and 40 years old in good health. The chain is encoded by TRBV4-1 joined to TRBJ1-2; D gene: possibly TRBD1, on 6 matching bases. The specimen was naive CD4+ T cells sorted from blood. The label giving this sample's cell subset or site can be read as: CD45RA+ positively selected. The CDR3 corresponds to CASSQARGAAVNYGYTF. At the DNA level, the sequence is TGCGCCAGCAGCCAAGCTCGGGGGGCCGCAGTAAACTATGGCTACACCTTC.